Listed below are T cell receptor beta chains from one sample, sequenced in a study of T cell changes during pregnancy in multiple sclerosis. Sequencing was performed with immunoSEQ multiplex PCR; in TCRdb, only in-frame clones are kept and a portion is missing. The sample contains roughly 86,000 clones, almost 95% of which appear only once. The sample was peripheral blood, taken in the first trimester of pregnancy. Source of these receptors: a female donor with multiple sclerosis, enrolled in a pregnancy study. CDR3s include the opening cysteine and the closing phenylalanine or tryptophan. The D gene is left open where the match is weak. Some rows mark clone size as missing; the rest say once, few, many or name a class of expanded clone.

TRBJ2-3 | - | TRBV2 | - | CASSVSRAPTDTQYF | TGTGCCAGCAGTGTATCGAGGGCCCCCACAGATACGCAGTATTTT
TRBJ1-2 | - | TRBV10-3 | - | CAISESRTEYGYTF | TGTGCCATCAGTGAGTCGAGGACAGAGTATGGCTACACCTTC
TRBJ2-2 | once | TRBV19 | - | CASTTTANTGELFF | TGTGCCAGTACTACGACAGCGAACACCGGGGAGCTGTTTTTT
TRBJ2-1 | - | TRBV6-5 | TRBD2 | CASSTSSGSYNEQFF | TGTGCCAGCAGTACTTCTAGCGGGTCATACAATGAGCAGTTCTTC
TRBJ1-3 | - | TRBV11-1 | TRBD1 | CASSLLRTGHISGNTIYF | TGTGCCAGCAGCTTACTTCGGACAGGCCACATCTCTGGAAACACCATATATTTT
TRBJ2-7 | - | TRBV7-2 | - | CASSLDRRVYEQYF | TGTGCCAGCAGCTTGGACAGGAGGGTCTACGAGCAGTACTTC
TRBJ2-5 | - | TRBV6-5 | - | CASSFLGGETQYF | TGTGCCAGCAGTTTTCTGGGGGGAGAGACCCAGTACTTC
TRBJ1-1 | few | TRBV7-9 | TRBD1 | CASSERGLVVTEAFF | TGTGCCAGCAGCGAGAGGGGGCTTGTGGTCACTGAAGCTTTCTTT
TRBJ1-4 | - | TRBV21-1 | - | CASSVQGSTNEKLFF | TGTGCCAGCAGCGTACAGGGTTCGACTAATGAAAAACTGTTTTTT
TRBJ2-7 | - | TRBV7-9 | - | CASSTIPIEDRSNEQYF | TGTGCCAGCTCTACCATCCCCATCGAAGACAGGTCCAACGAGCAGTACTTC
TRBJ1-1 | - | TRBV29-1 | TRBD1 | CSALGQGALSGTEAFF | TGCAGCGCCCTAGGACAGGGAGCCCTGTCGGGCACTGAAGCTTTCTTT
TRBJ2-2 | - | TRBV6-4 | TRBD2 | CASSDGTTGFAGELFF | TGTGCCAGCAGTGACGGGACTACGGGGTTCGCCGGGGAGCTGTTTTTT
TRBJ2-5 | - | TRBV21-1 | - | CASSDRGQGLLDF | TGTGCCAGCAGCGACCGTGGACAGGGACTTTTGGACTTC
TRBJ2-7 | - | TRBV5-1 | - | CASSFGIMTVTKNYEQYF | TGCGCCAGCAGCTTCGGCATAATGACCGTGACTAAAAACTACGAGCAGTACTTC
TRBJ1-3 | - | TRBV5-1 | TRBD1 | CASRGQGGNTIYF | TGCGCCAGCAGGGGACAGGGTGGAAACACCATATATTTT
TRBJ1-2 | - | TRBV5-1 | TRBD1 | CASSVPGQVHGYTF | TGCGCCAGCAGCGTACCGGGACAGGTCCATGGCTACACCTTC
TRBJ2-5 | - | TRBV5-4 | - | CASSLEWGRAQTQYF | TGTGCCAGCAGCCTTGAATGGGGCAGGGCTCAGACCCAGTACTTC
TRBJ2-5 | - | TRBV5-1 | - | CASSFGKQETQYF | TGCGCCAGCAGCTTTGGCAAACAAGAGACCCAGTACTTC
TRBJ2-1 | - | TRBV19 | TRBD1 | CASSKNRGASSYNEQFF | TGTGCCAGTAGTAAAAACAGGGGGGCCAGCTCCTACAATGAGCAGTTCTTC
TRBJ2-7 | once | TRBV15 | - | CATSKGQNYEQYF | TGTGCCACCAGCAAGGGACAAAACTACGAGCAGTACTTC
TRBJ2-3 | - | TRBV25-1 | - | CASTRSSHPTDTQYF | TGTGCCAGCACCCGGAGTTCACATCCCACAGATACGCAGTATTTT
TRBJ2-2 | once | TRBV30 | TRBD2 | CAWSVSGAGELFF | TGTGCCTGGAGTGTTAGCGGGGCCGGGGAGCTGTTTTTT
TRBJ2-7 | - | TRBV27 | TRBD2 | CASRVTGLAGFYEQYF | TGTGCCAGCAGGGTTACCGGACTAGCGGGATTCTACGAGCAGTACTTC
TRBJ2-3 | - | TRBV9 | - | CASSVDGGGSDTQYF | TGTGCCAGCAGCGTAGACGGCGGGGGCTCAGATACGCAGTATTTT
TRBJ2-7 | - | TRBV28 | TRBD1 | CASSPTGTGSEQYF | TGTGCCAGCAGTCCAACTGGGACAGGGAGCGAGCAGTACTTC
TRBJ2-3 | - | TRBV5-4 | TRBD2 | CASSLPGLAGTDTQYF | TGTGCCAGCAGCTTGCCGGGACTAGCGGGTACAGATACGCAGTATTTT
TRBJ2-3 | - | TRBV7-2 | - | CASKYMYGDTQYF | TGTGCCAGCAAGTACATGTATGGAGATACGCAGTATTTT
TRBJ2-7 | - | TRBV27 | - | CASRLRAGPSYEQYF | TGTGCCAGCAGACTCCGTGCGGGACCCTCCTACGAGCAGTACTTC
TRBJ2-3 | - | TRBV28 | - | CASSLSGSGSRQYF | TGTGCCAGCAGTTTATCTGGTAGCGGCTCACGACAGTATTTT
TRBJ1-2 | - | TRBV11-2 | - | CASSPSYRTGYYGYTF | TGTGCCAGCAGCCCATCCTATCGTACAGGGTACTATGGCTACACCTTC
TRBJ2-7 | - | TRBV2 | TRBD1 | CASKKGTGGGEQYF | TGTGCCAGCAAGAAGGGGACAGGGGGGGGCGAGCAGTACTTC
TRBJ2-7 | - | TRBV11-2 | TRBD2 | CASSLRRESDEQYF | TGTGCCAGCAGCTTACGGCGGGAGAGCGACGAGCAGTACTTC
TRBJ2-7 | - | TRBV6-1 | TRBD2 | CASSEAASGIYEQYF | TGTGCCAGCAGTGAAGCGGCTAGCGGGATCTACGAGCAGTACTTC
TRBJ2-3 | - | TRBV11-2 | TRBD2 | CASRRLAGVIRGTDTQYF | TGTGCCAGCAGGAGGCTAGCGGGAGTTATTAGGGGCACAGATACGCAGTATTTT
TRBJ1-1 | - | TRBV28 | TRBD1 | CASSYQTGGGGEAFF | TGTGCCAGCAGTTACCAGACAGGGGGCGGGGGTGAAGCTTTCTTT
TRBJ2-5 | few | TRBV5-1 | TRBD2 | CASRSGLAAEETQYF | TGCGCCAGCAGATCGGGACTAGCGGCGGAAGAGACCCAGTACTTC
TRBJ2-7 | - | TRBV18 | - | CASSQTPRRASPYEQYF | TGTGCCAGCTCCCAAACACCCCGTCGGGCTAGCCCCTACGAGCAGTACTTC
TRBJ1-2 | many | TRBV19 | - | CASSLLGIGTGWYGYTF | TGTGCCAGTAGTCTTCTGGGAATCGGAACAGGGTGGTATGGCTACACCTTC
TRBJ2-1 | - | TRBV6-5 | TRBD2 | CASRGLAGEDNEQFF | TGTGCCAGCAGAGGGCTAGCGGGAGAGGACAATGAGCAGTTCTTC
TRBJ2-7 | - | TRBV15 | - | CATSRGVSQSVYEQYF | TGTGCCACCAGCAGAGGCGTGAGTCAATCGGTATACGAGCAGTACTTC
TRBJ1-2 | - | TRBV9 | - | CASSGTVYGYTF | TGTGCCAGCAGCGGGACAGTCTATGGCTACACCTTC
TRBJ2-7 | - | TRBV11-2 | - | CASSFPFYEQYF | TGTGCCAGCAGCTTCCCCTTTTACGAGCAGTACTTC
TRBJ2-3 | - | TRBV7-9 | - | CASSLGEAQYF | TGTGCCAGCAGCCTAGGGGAGGCGCAGTATTTT
TRBJ2-2 | - | TRBV6-4 | - | CASSETNTGELFF | TGTGCCAGCAGTGAGACAAACACCGGGGAGCTGTTTTTT
TRBJ2-7 | - | TRBV29-1 | TRBD2 | CSVVLAGGLRSDEQYF | TGCAGCGTTGTTCTAGCGGGAGGGCTAAGGTCTGACGAGCAGTACTTC
TRBJ2-5 | - | TRBV2 | TRBD2 | CASRKLAGEETQYF | TGTGCCAGCAGGAAACTAGCGGGAGAAGAGACCCAGTACTTC
TRBJ2-2 | - | TRBV4-2 | - | CASSQDMQSLAGELFF | TGTGCCAGCAGCCAAGATATGCAGTCCTTGGCCGGGGAGCTGTTTTTT